The 32 T cell receptor beta chains below all came from one sample that was sequenced in a study of Graves' ophthalmopathy and Graves' hyperthyroidism. RNA transcripts were the template, and TCR beta CDR3 regions were amplified from them. Investigators did first-round RT-PCR with HTBI primers, then second-round multiplex PCR. MiXCR was run by TCRdb on the multiplex PCR reads, yielding one entry per CDR3 protein. Here the sample spans 150,000 to 200,000 distinct CDR3 sequences, roughly 36% being singletons. The sequenced sample consisted of peripheral blood. The source is a man aged 25 to 40 with Graves' ophthalmopathy.

The chain uses TRBV12-3 or TRBV12-4 and TRBJ2-7; 8 nucleotides align to TRBD1. The CDR3 runs 13 residues. The V segment lost 4 bases and the J segment 5 bases; nucleotides outside the gene matches: 4. CDR3 residues: CASSWTGRHEQYF. The CDR3 coding sequence is TGTGCCAGCAGTTGGACAGGGCGGCACGAGCAGTACTTC.

The chain joins TRBV6-5 to TRBJ2-7; no definite D call. CDR1 and CDR2 (germline): MNHEY, SVGAGI. The V gene lost 2 bases and the J gene lost 7 bases, with 9 bases spanning the gap. The CDR3 runs 12 residues. CDR3 in amino acids: CASSYTMGEQYF. In DNA form, the CDR3 reads TGTGCCAGCAGTTACACCATGGGGGAGCAGTACTTC.

There are many counts of this clonotype. The chain combines TRBV12-3 or TRBV12-4 with TRBJ2-5; D is unclear. CDR3 length equals 14 residues. The V gene lost 3 bases and the J gene lost 5 bases, with 13 bases spanning the gap. The chain's CDR3 is CASSFGPIGETQYF. DNA of the CDR3: TGTGCCAGCAGTTTCGGCCCAATCGGCGAGACCCAGTACTTC.

The CDR3 DNA sequence: TGTGCCAGCAGTTCGGGCGGGAGCATCTCCTACGAGCAGTACTTC. The encoded protein is CASSSGGSISYEQYF. The chain joins TRBV12-3 or TRBV12-4 to TRBJ2-7; 7 bases are shared with TRBD2. V lost 4 bases to trimming and J lost 0 bases; unmatched junction nucleotides: 6. The length of the CDR3 is 15 residues.

The chain recombines TRBV6-2 or TRBV6-3 with TRBJ2-7, with 8 bases lining up with TRBD1. In germline, CDR1 is MNHEY, CDR2 SVGEGT. CDR3 length equals 12 residues. With V trimmed by 11 bases and J by 3 bases, 6 bases remained unmatched. The CDR3 DNA follows: TGTGCCGCCGGGACAGGCGACTACGAGCAGTACTTC. Translated: CAAGTGDYEQYF.

There are many counts of this clonotype. This chain links TRBV7-2 with TRBJ2-7, with TRBD2 identical over 9 bases. The CDR3 loop spans 19 amino acids. The J segment lost 2 bases and the V segment lost 2 bases, leaving 16 bases of the junction unmatched. The germline gives CDR1 SGHTA, CDR2 FQGNSA. CDR3: CASSLSGVAGEPSAYEQYF. The CDR3 DNA follows: TGTGCCAGCAGCTTATCTGGGGTAGCGGGAGAGCCATCCGCCTACGAGCAGTACTTC. Variable domain in full (rest from reference TRBV7-2 and TRBJ2-7): GAGVSQSPSNKVTEKGKDVELRCDPISGHTALYWYRQSLGQGLEFLIYFQGNSAPDKSGLPSDRFSAERTGGSVSTLTIQRTQQEDSAVYLCASSLSGVAGEPSAYEQYFGPGTRLTVT.

The chain is built from TRBV12-3 or TRBV12-4 and TRBJ2-6; 9 positions agree with TRBD1. The CDR3 runs to 17 residues. J lost 0 bases, V lost 6 bases, and 6 bases had no gene match. The CDR3 region is CASSGTGGYSGANVLTF. CDR3 bases: TGTGCCAGCAGCGGTACAGGGGGCTACTCTGGGGCCAACGTCCTGACTTTC.

The chain couples TRBV7-8 to TRBJ1-3; D unclear. Trimming removed 5 bases at V and 3 bases at J, with 17 bases between. The V gene's germline CDR1 is SGHVS and CDR2 FQNEAQ. The CDR3 runs to 16 residues. CDR3 region: CASSPPNTGYGNTIYF. The DNA for the CDR3 is TGTGCCAGCAGCCCTCCTAACACGGGATATGGAAACACCATATATTTT.

The chain has TRBV6-2 or TRBV6-3 and TRBJ1-2; possible D gene TRBD1, 6 bases. Per the germline V gene, CDR1 is MNHEY and CDR2 is SVGEGT. Trimming cost V 6 bases and J 8 bases, with 19 bases left between them. CDR3 length equals 14 residues. In nucleotides, the CDR3 is TGTGCCAGCAGAACAGGGAGTCGGGATGGCGGCTACACCTTC. Translation: CASRTGSRDGGYTF.

This clonotype was counted ten times or more. The chain joins TRBV27 to TRBJ2-5, with D perhaps matching TRBD2 (6 bases). Trimming took off 5 bases at V and 5 bases at J, with 15 bases between the two ends. The CDR3 extends over 14 amino acids. The germline CDR1 and CDR2 sequences are MNHEY and SMNVEV (reference sequence). The CDR3, as DNA: TGTGCCAGCAGTCCCACCCCACGGGGGGAGACCCAGTACTTC. As protein: CASSPTPRGETQYF.

V and J are TRBV11-2 and TRBJ2-5; 11 positions agree with TRBD2. This CDR3 is 19 amino acids long. The V and J ends lost 2 bases and 1 base, in that order; junction bases with no gene match: 12. The V gene's germline CDR1 is SGHAT and CDR2 FQNNGV. The CDR3 nucleotides read TGTGCCAGCAGCTTATTTGCGGCTAGCGGGGGGTCCTTCCAAGAGACCCAGTACTTC. Translated: CASSLFAASGGSFQETQYF.

The chain carries TRBV27 and TRBJ2-7; TRBD2 matches at 8 bases. The CDR3 consists of 16 residues. Trimming removed 6 bases from V and 6 bases from J; junction bases left unmatched: 16. The V gene's germline CDR1 is MNHEY and CDR2 SMNVEV (reference sequence). The CDR3 sequence is CASSAAVGLAHSEQYF. CDR3 coding DNA: TGTGCCAGCAGCGCCGCGGTTGGACTAGCTCACTCCGAGCAGTACTTC.

The chain combines TRBV7-2 with TRBJ1-2; perhaps TRBD1 as D (6 bases). CDR1 and CDR2 from the germline V gene are SGHTA and FQGNSA. Trimming left V 5 bases short and J 4 bases short, with 17 bases between. There are 15 residues in the CDR3. CDR3 nucleotides: TGTGCCAGCAGCCCTGACAGGACCGAGGGCTATGGCTACACCTTC. Translating gives CASSPDRTEGYGYTF.

V is TRBV27 and J is TRBJ1-5; no definite D call. V was clipped by 3 bases and J by 6 bases, with 21 bases between them. CDR1 is MNHEY and CDR2 is SMNVEV in the germline V gene (reference sequence). The CDR3 contains 17 residues. Here the CDR3 reads CASSLGGGLTSCQPQHF. In nucleotides, the CDR3 is TGTGCCAGCAGTTTGGGAGGAGGGCTGACCTCCTGTCAGCCCCAGCATTTT.

V gene TRBV30 combines with J gene TRBJ2-5; possibly TRBD1 or TRBD2 for D (5 bases each). The ends were cut back, 1 base at V and 1 base at J, with 13 bases in the middle. CDR3 length equals 15 residues. The V gene's germline CDR1 is GTSNPN and CDR2 SVGIG (reference sequence). CDR3: CAWSAGLRSQETQYF. In DNA form, the CDR3 reads TGTGCCTGGAGTGCGGGGCTCAGATCCCAAGAGACCCAGTACTTC. The full variable domain, rest sourced from reference TRBV30 and TRBJ2-5, is SQTIHQWPATLVQPVGSPLSLECTVEGTSNPNLYWYRQAAGRGLQLLFYSVGIGQISSEVPQNLSASRPQDRQFILSSKKLLLSDSGFYLCAWSAGLRSQETQYFGPGTRLLVL.

This clonotype was seen ten or more times. CDR3 sequence (DNA): TGTGCCAGCAGGGGAGGTATTGGGGGAGGGGTCCGTCGAGGAGAGACCCAGTACTTC. Its translation: CASRGGIGGGVRRGETQYF. The chain joins TRBV27 to TRBJ2-5; 7 bases align to TRBD2. Trimming at V came to 6 bases and at J to 4 bases, leaving 23 bases not matched to a gene. This CDR3 contains 19 residues. The germline CDR1 and CDR2 sequences are MNHEY and SMNVEV (reference sequence).

In this sample, this clonotype turned up many times. This chain links TRBV12-5 with TRBJ2-7; D is unclear. Germline CDR1 LGHNT, CDR2 FRNRAP. The CDR3 runs 11 residues. V lost 6 bases and J 4 bases, leaving 7 bases between the germline ends. The CDR3 region is CASGSGYEQYF. The CDR3 DNA sequence: TGTGCTAGTGGATCCGGTTACGAGCAGTACTTC.

This clonotype was picked up a small number of times. V usage is TRBV12-3 or TRBV12-4 and J usage is TRBJ1-3, with D uncertain. Trimming stripped 1 base from V and 5 bases from J, with 3 bases between. The CDR3 totals 12 residues. CDR3 coding DNA: TGTGCCAGCAGTTTAGGGCGAAACACCATATATTTT. This sequence encodes CASSLGRNTIYF.

This clonotype was observed a single time. The chain links TRBV6-1 to TRBJ2-5; weak D call: TRBD2 (5 bases). Trimming pared 6 bases from V and 1 base from J, leaving 12 bases between. Germline assignment: CDR1 MNHNS and CDR2 SASEGT. The CDR3 runs 14 residues. This CDR3 is CASRATRGQETQYF. The CDR3 nucleotides read TGTGCCAGCAGGGCCACACGGGGCCAAGAGACCCAGTACTTC.

CDR3 in amino acids: CASCNRDYIYEQYF. CDR3 sequence (DNA): TGTGCCAGCTGTAACCGGGACTACATTTACGAGCAGTACTTC. The chain uses TRBV6-2 or TRBV6-3 and TRBJ2-7, with 7 bases identical to TRBD2. V shed 8 bases and J 4 bases; nucleotides not matched to a gene: 11. Germline-derived CDR1 and CDR2 are MNHEY and SVGEGT. The CDR3 is made up of 14 amino acids.

In this sample, this clonotype turned up many times. This sequence joins TRBV7-2 and TRBJ2-7; 10 bases align to TRBD2. The CDR3 is 15 residues long. The trim removed 4 bases at V and 5 bases at J, leaving 8 bases unmatched. In germline, CDR1 is SGHTA, CDR2 FQGNSA. CDR3 coding DNA: TGTGCCAGCAGCTCTGGACTAGCGGTGTTAAACGAGCAGTACTTC. This codes for CASSSGLAVLNEQYF.

The chain combines TRBV19 with TRBJ1-1; D not certain. Germline V gives CDR1 LNHDA, CDR2 SQIVND (reference sequence). This CDR3 comprises 13 residues. Trimming cost V 8 bases and J 3 bases, with 13 bases left between them. The CDR3 here is CASAFALDTEAFF. For the CDR3, the DNA is TGTGCCAGTGCCTTTGCATTGGACACTGAAGCTTTCTTT.

This clonotype was detected many times. The chain is built from TRBV28 and TRBJ2-7; 9 positions match TRBD1. The V gene's germline CDR1 is MDHEN and CDR2 SYDVKM. The CDR3 has 15 residues. V lost 5 bases to trimming and J lost 0 bases; unmatched junction nucleotides: 5. The CDR3 spells CASSRGQGVSYEQYF. CDR3 nucleotide sequence: TGTGCCAGCAGTAGGGGACAGGGCGTCTCCTACGAGCAGTACTTC. Full variable domain (remainder filled in from reference TRBV28 and TRBJ2-7): DVKVTQSSRYLVKRTGEKVFLECVQDMDHENMFWYRQDPGLGLRLIYFSYDVKMKEKGDIPEGYSVSREKKERFSLILESASTNQTSMYLCASSRGQGVSYEQYFGPGTRLTVT.

This clonotype was seen repeatedly, ten times or more. Here the CDR3 DNA reads TGTGCCAGCAGTTACCCGTATAACGACGAGCAGTACTTC. This sequence encodes CASSYPYNDEQYF. The chain is built from TRBV6-2 or TRBV6-3 and TRBJ2-7; D is undetermined. The V gene's germline CDR1 is MNHEY and CDR2 SVGEGT. Between the trimmed V and J ends, which lost 2 bases and 5 bases, there was a span of 10 bases. The CDR3 length is 13 residues.

V and J are TRBV7-9 and TRBJ2-4; 7 positions match TRBD1. With V trimmed by 4 bases and J by 10 bases, 16 bases remained unmatched. CDR1 is SEHNR, CDR2 FQNEAQ, per germline (reference sequence). The CDR3 spans 16 residues. The CDR3: CASSSRQGANFGIQYF. Written as DNA, the CDR3 is TGTGCCAGCAGCTCGAGACAGGGTGCAAATTTCGGGATTCAGTACTTC. The full variable domain, its missing parts supplied by reference TRBV7-9 and TRBJ2-4, is DTGVSQNPRHKITKRGQNVTFRCDPISEHNRLYWYRQTLGQGPEFLTYFQNEAQLEKSRLLSDRFSAERPKGSFSTLEIQRTEQGDSAMYLCASSSRQGANFGIQYFGAGTRLSVL.

This clonotype was detected many times. The rearrangement uses TRBV27 and TRBJ1-1, with D perhaps matching TRBD1 (6 bases). Germline lookup yields CDR1 MNHEY and CDR2 SMNVEV (reference sequence). This CDR3 contains 14 residues. The V gene lost 7 bases and the J gene lost 7 bases, with 19 bases spanning the gap. In nucleotides, the CDR3 is TGTGCCAGCAACCCGATACAGGGACACGGTGAAGCTTTCTTT. Amino acid sequence: CASNPIQGHGEAFF.

The chain recombines TRBV28 with TRBJ1-2; D gene uncertain. Trimming took 7 bases from V and 8 from J, leaving 23 bases between them. The V gene's germline CDR1 is MDHEN and CDR2 SYDVKM. This CDR3 is 15 amino acids long. The CDR3 DNA follows: TGTGCCAGCACCCCATTAAGGCTCCCGGTCTCAGGCTACACCTTC. This sequence encodes CASTPLRLPVSGYTF.

This clonotype has ten or more counts. The rearrangement links TRBV29-1 to TRBJ1-1; TRBD1 matches at 9 bases. The junction had 6 bases not matched to a gene; V was cut back by 1 base and J by 3 bases. This CDR3 contains 15 residues. The germline V gene encodes CDR1 SQVTM and CDR2 ANQGSEA. CDR3: CSVEATGGLDTEAFF. The CDR3 DNA follows: TGCAGCGTTGAAGCGACAGGGGGGCTGGACACTGAAGCTTTCTTT.

There are many counts of this clonotype. The CDR3 nucleotides read TGTGCCAGCAGGATTATGAACACTGAAGCTTTCTTT. The encoded protein is CASRIMNTEAFF. The chain recombines TRBV6-2 or TRBV6-3 with TRBJ1-1, with no clear D. Germline CDR1 MNHEY, CDR2 SVGEGT. Trimming shortened V by 6 bases and J by 0 bases, and 5 bases separated the two germline ends. The CDR3 runs 12 residues.

This sequence joins TRBV29-1 and TRBJ2-7; TRBD1 agrees at 9 bases. The ends lost 6 bases at V and 5 bases at J; junction bases unmatched: 11. The germline CDR1 and CDR2 sequences are SQVTM and ANQGSEA. The CDR3 covers 14 residues. The CDR3 nucleotides read TGCAGCGTGAAGACACAGGGGGCGGGCAACGAGCAGTACTTC. It specifies CSVKTQGAGNEQYF.

The chain carries TRBV6-2 or TRBV6-3 and TRBJ2-5, with a weak D call TRBD2 (5 bases). The CDR3 consists of 15 residues. Looked up from germline, CDR1 is MNHEY and CDR2 is SVGEGT. V shed 8 bases and J shed 1 base, with 17 bases lying between them. CDR3 in amino acids: CASGLYGFSQETQYF. The CDR3 coding sequence is TGTGCCAGCGGACTTTACGGGTTTAGCCAAGAGACCCAGTACTTC.

This clonotype was observed at least ten times. The gene calls are TRBV20-1 and TRBJ1-1; TRBD1 agrees at 11 bases. The ends lost 5 bases at V and 4 bases at J; junction bases unmatched: 12. Germline V lookup: CDR1 DFQATT, CDR2 SNEGSKA (reference sequence). The CDR3 runs to 16 residues. CDR3 nucleotide sequence: TGCAGTGCTTATGGACAGGGGGCATTAATAAGCACTGAAGCTTTCTTT. It specifies CSAYGQGALISTEAFF.